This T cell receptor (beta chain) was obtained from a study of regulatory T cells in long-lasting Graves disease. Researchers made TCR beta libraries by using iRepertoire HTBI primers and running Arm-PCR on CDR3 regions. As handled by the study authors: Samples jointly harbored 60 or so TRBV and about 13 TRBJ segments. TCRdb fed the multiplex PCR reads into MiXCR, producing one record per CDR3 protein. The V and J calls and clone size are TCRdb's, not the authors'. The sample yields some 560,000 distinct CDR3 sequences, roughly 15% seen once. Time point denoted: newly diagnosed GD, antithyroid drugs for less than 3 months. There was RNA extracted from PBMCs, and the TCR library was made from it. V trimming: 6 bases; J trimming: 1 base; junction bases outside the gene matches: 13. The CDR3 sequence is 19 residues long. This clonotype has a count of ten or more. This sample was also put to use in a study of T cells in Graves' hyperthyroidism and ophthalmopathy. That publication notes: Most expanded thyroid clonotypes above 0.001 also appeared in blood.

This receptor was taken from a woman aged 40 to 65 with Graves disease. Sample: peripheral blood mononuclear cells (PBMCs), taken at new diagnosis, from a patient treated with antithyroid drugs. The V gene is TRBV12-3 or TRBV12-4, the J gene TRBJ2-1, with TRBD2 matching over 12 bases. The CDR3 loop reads CASSPQPGLAGFSYNEQFF. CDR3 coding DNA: TGTGCCAGCAGCCCCCAACCGGGACTAGCGGGTTTTTCCTACAATGAGCAGTTCTTC.